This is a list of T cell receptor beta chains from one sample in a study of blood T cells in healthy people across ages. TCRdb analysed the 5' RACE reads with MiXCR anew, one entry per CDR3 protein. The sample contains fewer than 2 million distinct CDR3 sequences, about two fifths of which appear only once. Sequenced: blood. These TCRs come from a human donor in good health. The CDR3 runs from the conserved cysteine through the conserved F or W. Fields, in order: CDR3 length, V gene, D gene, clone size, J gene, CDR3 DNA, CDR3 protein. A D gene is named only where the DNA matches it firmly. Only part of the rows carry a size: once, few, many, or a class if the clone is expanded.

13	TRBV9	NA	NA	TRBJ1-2	TGTGCCAGCAGCCCAACTCCAGGGGCCGGCTACACCTTC	CASSPTPGAGYTF
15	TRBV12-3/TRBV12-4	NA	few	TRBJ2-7	TGTGCCAGCAGTTTTACCCGGGACTTCACCTACGAGCAGTACTTC	CASSFTRDFTYEQYF
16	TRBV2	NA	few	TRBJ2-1	TGTGCCAGCAGTGAAACAGGGGTTAGCGGGCTCAATGAGCAGTTCTTC	CASSETGVSGLNEQFF
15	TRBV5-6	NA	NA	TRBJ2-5	TGTGCCAGCAGCGAATACCGGGACGGAAAAGAGACCCAGTACTTC	CASSEYRDGKETQYF
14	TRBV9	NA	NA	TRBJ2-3	TGTGCCAGCAGCGTGATTGGGTCCCAGGATACGCAGTATTTT	CASSVIGSQDTQYF
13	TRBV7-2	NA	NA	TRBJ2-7	TGTGCCACCCGGACGGTAAGCTCCTACGAGCAGTACTTC	CATRTVSSYEQYF
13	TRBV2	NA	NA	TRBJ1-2	TGTGCCAGCAGTGAAGCGCGAATGTATGGCTACACCTTC	CASSEARMYGYTF
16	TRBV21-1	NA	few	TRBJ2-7	TGTGCCAGCAGCAAAGTTGGGGGACAGGGACCCTACGAGCAGTACTTC	CASSKVGGQGPYEQYF
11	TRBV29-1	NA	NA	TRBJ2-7	TGCAGCGTCGGACGGGCGGACGAGCAGTACTTC	CSVGRADEQYF
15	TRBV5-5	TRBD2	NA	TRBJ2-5	TGTGCCAGCAGCTTGGGCGGGGGGGATCTAGAGACCCAGTACTTC	CASSLGGGDLETQYF
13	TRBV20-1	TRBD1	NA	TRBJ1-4	TGCAGTGCTAAACAGGGGACTGGTGAAAAACTGTTTTTT	CSAKQGTGEKLFF
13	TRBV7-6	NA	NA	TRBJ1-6	TGTGCCAGCAGCTTAGCTACTAATTCACCCCTCCACTTT	CASSLATNSPLHF
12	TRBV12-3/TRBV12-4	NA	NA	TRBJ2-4	TGTGCCAGCAGTTTGGGCGTCTACATTCAGTACTTC	CASSLGVYIQYF
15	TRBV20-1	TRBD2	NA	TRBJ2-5	TGCAGTGCTAGCAGAGCGGGGGGTCACGAAGAGACCCAGTACTTC	CSASRAGGHEETQYF
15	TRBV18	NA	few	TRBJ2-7	TGTGCCAGCTCACCACCGCAGGTCGTACCCTACGAGCAGTACTTC	CASSPPQVVPYEQYF
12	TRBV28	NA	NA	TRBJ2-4	TGTGCCAGCAGTTACGACAGGAACATTCAGTACTTC	CASSYDRNIQYF
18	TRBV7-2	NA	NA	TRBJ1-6	TGTGCCAGCAGCCCACGGACGAGGGAATTGTCCTATAATTCACCCCTCCACTTT	CASSPRTRELSYNSPLHF
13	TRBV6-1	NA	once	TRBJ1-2	TGTGCCAGCAGTGCCGACAGCTCGGGCGGCTACACCTTC	CASSADSSGGYTF
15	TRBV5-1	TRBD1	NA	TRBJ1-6	TGCGCCAGCAGCCCAACAGGGGTACGTAATTCACCCCTCCACTTT	CASSPTGVRNSPLHF
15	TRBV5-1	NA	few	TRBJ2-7	TGCGCCAGCAGCTTGGCAGGGGACGGTTCCTACGAGCAGTACTTC	CASSLAGDGSYEQYF
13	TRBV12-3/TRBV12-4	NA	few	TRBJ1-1	TGTGCCAGCAGTACTGGGCGGGACACTGAAGCTTTCTTT	CASSTGRDTEAFF
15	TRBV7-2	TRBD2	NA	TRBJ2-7	TGTGCCAGCAGCTTATATAGCGGGAGAAACTACGAGCAGTACTTC	CASSLYSGRNYEQYF
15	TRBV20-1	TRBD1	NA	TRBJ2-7	TGCAGCGCTAAACGCAGGACAGGGTCATCTCACGAGCAGTACTTC	CSAKRRTGSSHEQYF
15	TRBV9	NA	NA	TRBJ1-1	TGTGCCAGCAGCCGCGATCTACAGGGACCCACTGAAGCTTTCTTT	CASSRDLQGPTEAFF
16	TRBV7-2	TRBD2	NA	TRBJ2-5	TGTGCCAGCAGCCCCCGGACTAGCGGGGCCCAAGAGACCCAGTACTTC	CASSPRTSGAQETQYF
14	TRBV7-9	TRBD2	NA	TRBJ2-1	TGTGCCAGCAGCCCGTTAGCGGGGGAAGAGACCCAGTTCTTC	CASSPLAGEETQFF
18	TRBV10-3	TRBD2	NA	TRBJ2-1	TGTGCCATCAGTGTGACCAACACTAGCGGGGGGGCCTACAATGAGCAGTTCTTC	CAISVTNTSGGAYNEQFF
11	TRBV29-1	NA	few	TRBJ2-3	TGCAGCGTCGAACAAGGAGATACGCAGTATTTT	CSVEQGDTQYF
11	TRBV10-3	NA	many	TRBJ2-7	TGTGCCATCAGTGAGAGGTACGAGCAGTACTTC	CAISERYEQYF
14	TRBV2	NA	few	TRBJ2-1	TGTGCCAGCAGCGGGACTCCCAGTTTCAATGAGCAGTTCTTC	CASSGTPSFNEQFF
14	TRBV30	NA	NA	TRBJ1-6	TGTGCCTGGAGTAAGAGGGTCGGGGATTCACCCCTCCACTTT	CAWSKRVGDSPLHF
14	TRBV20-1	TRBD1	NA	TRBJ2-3	TGCAGTGCCCCAAACAGGGGAATCACAGATACGCAGTATTTT	CSAPNRGITDTQYF
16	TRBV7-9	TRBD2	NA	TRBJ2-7	TGTGCCAGCAGCCCGACTAGCGGGGGGGCCTCCTACGAGCAGTACTTC	CASSPTSGGASYEQYF
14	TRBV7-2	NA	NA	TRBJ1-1	TGTGCCAGCAGCTTAGCCAGTTGGAACACTGAAGCTTTCTTT	CASSLASWNTEAFF
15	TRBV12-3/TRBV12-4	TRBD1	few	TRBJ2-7	TGTGCCAGCAGTTCCGGGACAGGGAGAACCTACGAGCAGTACTTC	CASSSGTGRTYEQYF
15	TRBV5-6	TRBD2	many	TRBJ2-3	TGCGCCAGCAGCCCGCTAGCGGGTAGCACAGATACGCAGTATTTT	CASSPLAGSTDTQYF
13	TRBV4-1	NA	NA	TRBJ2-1	TGCGCCAGCAGCCTCCTATTTAACAATGAGCAGTTCTTC	CASSLLFNNEQFF
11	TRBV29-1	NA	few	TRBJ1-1	TGCAGCGTCTCCGGAGGGGGGGAAGCTTTCTTT	CSVSGGGEAFF
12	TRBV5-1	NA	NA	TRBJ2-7	TGCGCCAGCATGGGAAGCCATTTCGAGCAGTACTTC	CASMGSHFEQYF
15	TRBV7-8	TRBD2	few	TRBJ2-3	TGTGCCAGCAGCTCTTTAGCGGGGGGGTCAGATACGCAGTATTTT	CASSSLAGGSDTQYF
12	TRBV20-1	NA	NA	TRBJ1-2	TGCAGTGCCCAGCGGGAGTGGTATGGCTACACCTTC	CSAQREWYGYTF
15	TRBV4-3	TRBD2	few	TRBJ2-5	TGCGCCAGCAGCCATGGTAGCGGGGGCGGCGAGACCCAGTACTTC	CASSHGSGGGETQYF